The next 29 T cell receptor beta chains were all read from a single sample in a study of T cells in localized non-small cell lung cancer (dated by TCRdb to about 2020). Library generation was performed with the immunoSEQ multiplex PCR assay. The table was pulled from immuneACCESS by TCRdb, which kept in-frame rearrangements only. Such tables lose some clones; where checked, under half of the loss comes from unresolved V genes, and the rest has no known cause. This sample lists 9,500 to 11,000 clones; 90% to 95% were detected once. The ten largest clones add up to around 15% of the sample. Sequencing was performed on peripheral blood, taken before any cancer treatment. The receptors were sampled from an older male donor with stage III lung adenocarcinoma.

This clone was recorded once. The rearrangement links TRBV5-4 to TRBJ1-1; TRBD1 is a possible D gene (5 bases). CDR1 SGHNT and CDR2 YYREEE come from the germline V gene (reference sequence). The V end was cut by 4 bases, the J end by 8 bases, with 27 bases between. The CDR3 is 17 amino acids. CDR3: CASSDNRFSRITLEAFF. The CDR3 DNA sequence: TGTGCCAGCAGCGATAACAGGTTTTCGAGAATCACCCTCGAAGCTTTCTTT.

The rearrangement links TRBV11-2 to TRBJ2-7; 11 nucleotides align to TRBD1. The CDR3 extends over 14 amino acids. The J segment lost 5 bases and the V segment lost 5 bases, leaving 5 bases of the junction unmatched. Germline V gene data show CDR1 as SGHAT and CDR2 as FQNNGV. CDR3 bases: TGTGCCAGCAGCCCGGGACAGGGGGTCCACGAGCAGTACTTC. Residues: CASSPGQGVHEQYF. The variable domain in full, with the rest retrieved from reference TRBV11-2 and TRBJ2-7, is EAGVAQSPRYKIIEKRQSVAFWCNPISGHATLYWYQQILGQGPKLLIQFQNNGVVDDSQLPKDRFSAERLKGVDSTLKIQPAKLEDSAVYLCASSPGQGVHEQYFGPGTRLTVT.

With respect to this clone: The junction departs from germline at one end; a sequencing error may be responsible. The rearrangement joins TRBV7-8 to TRBJ2-1, with TRBD2 identical over 13 bases. CDR1 SGHVS and CDR2 FQNEAQ come from the germline V gene. This CDR3 has 20 amino acids. The CDR3 region is CASSLGFGTSGKGSFNEQFF. CDR3 DNA sequence: TGTGCCAGCAGCCTAGGTTTCGGGACTAGCGGGAAAGGGTCCTTCAATGAGCAGTTCTTC.

The chain uses TRBV10-3 and TRBJ2-1; TRBD2 agrees at 13 bases. The CDR3 has 15 amino acids. CDR1 is ENHRY, CDR2 SYGVKD, per germline. The V segment lost 7 bases and the J segment 6 bases; nucleotides outside the gene matches: 6. CDR3 amino acids: CAIKLAGGPRNEQFF. CDR3 coding DNA: TGTGCCATCAAACTAGCGGGAGGGCCTCGCAATGAGCAGTTCTTC.

This clone was observed a single time. CDR3 protein: CAWSRREGYEQYF. Written as DNA, the CDR3 is TGTGCCTGGAGTAGGCGGGAGGGGTACGAGCAGTACTTC. The chain links TRBV30 to TRBJ2-7; TRBD2 agrees at 9 bases. Losses at the gene ends were 2 bases for V and 4 bases for J; bases not matched to a gene: 3. Germline V CDR1 and CDR2: GTSNPN, SVGIG (reference sequence). The CDR3 extends over 13 amino acids.

This sequence joins TRBV7-9 and TRBJ2-5; TRBD1 agrees at 10 bases. The CDR3 covers 15 residues. The V and J ends lost 4 bases and 2 bases, in that order; junction bases with no gene match: 4. Germline CDR1 and CDR2: SEHNR and FQNEAQ (reference sequence). The CDR3 protein is CASSSGTGVQETQYF. The CDR3 DNA follows: TGTGCCAGCAGCTCCGGGACAGGGGTACAAGAGACCCAGTACTTC.

J is TRBJ1-2 and V is TRBV5-6, with 8 nucleotides matching TRBD1. Trimming cost V 4 bases and J 3 bases; bases outside gene matches: 2. The CDR3 sequence is 13 residues long. Germline CDR1 reads SGHDT; CDR2 reads YYEEEE. CDR3 sequence: CASSPDRDYGYTF. CDR3 DNA sequence: TGTGCCAGCAGCCCGGACAGGGACTATGGCTACACCTTC.

The chain employs TRBV4-2 and TRBJ2-7; 7 positions agree with TRBD2. With V trimmed by 4 bases and J by 4 bases, 4 bases remained unmatched. In germline, CDR1 is LGHNA, CDR2 YNFKEQ. The CDR3 spans 13 residues. CDR3 sequence (DNA): TGTGCCAGCAGCCCTAGCGGTCTTTACGAGCAGTACTTC. Translated: CASSPSGLYEQYF.

The genes are TRBV19 and TRBJ2-1; D assignment may be TRBD1 or TRBD2 (5 bases each). Germline V gene sequence: CDR1 LNHDA, CDR2 SQIVND (reference sequence). CDR3 length: 16 residues. V shed 3 bases and J shed 0 bases, with 12 bases lying between them. The CDR3 spells CASSIGTLTSYNEQFF. DNA of the CDR3: TGTGCCAGTAGTATCGGGACGCTGACCTCCTACAATGAGCAGTTCTTC.

The chain combines TRBV27 with TRBJ2-7; weak D call: TRBD1 (6 bases). CDR1 is MNHEY, CDR2 SMNVEV, per germline (reference sequence). V was clipped by 3 bases and J by 6 bases, with 15 bases between them. This CDR3 contains 14 residues. Written as DNA, the CDR3 is TGTGCCAGCAGTTTGAGGCAGGGGTTGGGCGAGCAGTACTTC. This codes for CASSLRQGLGEQYF.

This clone occurred a few times. The genes are TRBV27 and TRBJ2-5; D may be TRBD1 (5 bases). This CDR3 has 17 residues. Trimming stripped 0 bases from V and 5 bases from J, with 19 bases between. Per the germline V gene, CDR1 is MNHEY and CDR2 is SMNVEV (reference sequence). The CDR3 region has the DNA TGTGCCAGCAGTTTATCGCCCCCCGGCCAGGGTAGGGAGACCCAGTACTTC. Residues: CASSLSPPGQGRETQYF.

CDR3 in amino acids: CASSRSGSSYEQYF. The DNA of the CDR3 is TGTGCCAGCAGTAGGAGCGGGTCCTCCTACGAGCAGTACTTC. The chain has TRBV6-5 and TRBJ2-7; possibly TRBD2 for D (6 bases). Germline lookup yields CDR1 MNHEY and CDR2 SVGAGI. The CDR3 is made up of 14 amino acids. Trimming took 5 bases from V and 0 from J, leaving 11 bases between them.

The chain joins TRBV15 to TRBJ2-2; 7 bases are shared with TRBD1. V trimming: 4 bases; J trimming: 5 bases; junction bases outside the gene matches: 7. Germline V CDR1 and CDR2: LNHNV, YYDKDF (reference sequence). The CDR3 has 15 residues. In DNA form, the CDR3 reads TGTGCCACCAGCATAGGCTTGGGACAGACCGGGGAGCTGTTTTTT. This translates into CATSIGLGQTGELFF.

The chain uses TRBV15 and TRBJ1-2, with 8 positions matching TRBD1. The CDR3 is 14 residues long. The trim removed 2 bases at V and 7 bases at J, leaving 6 bases unmatched. Germline loops: CDR1 LNHNV, CDR2 YYDKDF (reference sequence). The CDR3 region has the DNA TGTGCCACCAGCAGAATGGACAGGGACGGTGGCTACACCTTC. It yields the protein CATSRMDRDGGYTF.

This chain joins TRBV19 and TRBJ1-4; D gene unclear. Germline V gene lookup returns CDR1 LNHDA and CDR2 SQIVND (reference sequence). The CDR3 extends over 12 amino acids. V lost 4 bases and J lost 10, with 10 bases in between. CDR3 nucleotide sequence: TGTGCCAGTAGTAACCAGCGGCTAAAACTGTTTTTT. Residues: CASSNQRLKLFF.

V usage is TRBV21-1 and J usage is TRBJ2-5; TRBD1, the table's D call, was not compared with the DNA. TRBV21-1 is flagged as a pseudogene. There are 15 residues in the CDR3. DNA of the CDR3: TGTGCCAGCAGCACGTTTACAGGGAATCAAGAGACCCAGTACTTC. It translates to CASSTFTGNQETQYF.

This clone was picked up one time. V is TRBV19 and J is TRBJ2-2, with 11 nucleotides matching TRBD2. Trimming removed 2 bases from V and 7 bases from J; junction bases left unmatched: 3. The V gene's germline CDR1 is LNHDA and CDR2 SQIVND (reference sequence). The length of the CDR3 is 15 residues. CDR3 bases: TGTGCCAGTAGTATACTAGCGGGAGGAGTCGGGGAGCTGTTTTTT. Its protein is CASSILAGGVGELFF.

The chain employs TRBV19 and TRBJ2-3; 7 positions match TRBD2. The CDR3 totals 12 residues. After removal of 6 bases from V and 5 bases from J, the junction contained 2 bases not matched to a gene. Germline V gene sequence: CDR1 LNHDA, CDR2 SQIVND (reference sequence). The CDR3 spells CASRLAGDTQYF. CDR3 in DNA: TGTGCCAGTAGGTTAGCGGGAGATACGCAGTATTTT.

The chain carries TRBV9 and TRBJ2-3; TRBD2 matches at 11 bases. The V and J ends lost 2 bases and 2 bases, in that order; junction bases with no gene match: 4. CDR1 is SGDLS, CDR2 YYNGEE, per germline. The CDR3 is 16 amino acids. DNA for the CDR3: TGTGCCAGCAGCGTGGGACTAGCGGAACTCACAGATACGCAGTATTTT. Its protein product is CASSVGLAELTDTQYF.

V gene TRBV30 combines with J gene TRBJ2-1, with D possibly matching TRBD2 (6 bases). The CDR3 loop spans 18 amino acids. V was pared by 3 bases and J by 0 bases, with 21 bases between. Per germline, CDR1 GTSNPN and CDR2 SVGIG (reference sequence). In DNA form, the CDR3 reads TGTGCCTGGAGATTTGGGGGGAGCGGGCGGAGCTCCTACAATGAGCAGTTCTTC. It is translated as CAWRFGGSGRSSYNEQFF.

V is TRBV5-8 and J is TRBJ2-3; D may match TRBD1 or TRBD2 (5 bases each). CDR1 and CDR2 from the germline V gene are SGHTS and YDEGEE. V shed 2 bases and J shed 6 bases, with 13 bases lying between them. This CDR3 spans 14 amino acids. CDR3 in amino acids: CASSFREREDTQYF. CDR3 nucleotides: TGTGCCAGCAGCTTCAGGGAGAGAGAGGATACGCAGTATTTT.

This clone has only a few counts. The V and J genes are TRBV9 and TRBJ1-2; D unclear. Trimming removed 3 bases from V and 4 bases from J, with 10 bases in between. Germline lookup yields CDR1 SGDLS and CDR2 YYNGEE. The CDR3 is 13 residues long. The CDR3 loop is CASSDGPSYGYTF. CDR3 coding DNA: TGTGCCAGCAGCGACGGGCCTTCCTATGGCTACACCTTC.

The chain uses TRBV18 and TRBJ2-2; tentative D call: TRBD1 (5 bases). Trimming pared 2 bases from V and 4 bases from J, leaving 8 bases between. This CDR3 region has 14 residues. Germline V gene lookup returns CDR1 KGHSH and CDR2 LQKENI. CDR3 loop: CASSPDSFTGELFF. The CDR3 nucleotides read TGTGCCAGCTCACCAGACAGCTTCACCGGGGAGCTGTTTTTT. The whole variable domain, filled in from reference TRBV18 and TRBJ2-2, reads NAGVMQNPRHLVRRRGQEARLRCSPMKGHSHVYWYRQLPEEGLKFMVYLQKENIIDESGMPKERFSAEFPKEGPSILRIQQVVRGDSAAYFCASSPDSFTGELFFGEGSRLTVL.

The chain has TRBV19 and TRBJ2-3; 9 nucleotides match TRBD2. V trimming: 3 bases; J trimming: 0 bases; junction bases outside the gene matches: 22. CDR1 and CDR2 (germline): LNHDA, SQIVND (reference sequence). The CDR3 totals 22 residues. The CDR3 nucleotides read TGTGCCAGTAGTATTAAGGGGGCGAGAGCGGGAGGCGAAGTTGCTAGCACAGATACGCAGTATTTT. Amino acids: CASSIKGARAGGEVASTDTQYF.

This chain links TRBV4-1 with TRBJ1-5; D is possibly TRBD1 (5 bases). This CDR3 region has 14 residues. Germline V gives CDR1 MGHRA, CDR2 YSYEKL. The V gene lost 1 base and the J gene lost 8 bases, with 12 bases spanning the gap. The CDR3 DNA reads as TGCGCCAGCAGCCAAGTCGGGGGGTATGAGCCCCAGCATTTT. Translating gives CASSQVGGYEPQHF.

This chain links TRBV27 with TRBJ1-4, with a weak D call TRBD1 (6 bases). The CDR3 is made up of 15 amino acids. CDR1 and CDR2 from the germline V gene are MNHEY and SMNVEV (reference sequence). V was clipped by 6 bases and J by 6 bases, with 17 bases between them. The CDR3 nucleotides are TGTGCCAGCAGGGTTATATCAGGGGTGGATGAAAAACTGTTTTTT. Translation: CASRVISGVDEKLFF.

This chain connects TRBV16 to TRBJ1-5, with D unclear. Looked up from germline, CDR1 is KGHSY and CDR2 is FQNENV. Trimming pared 0 bases from V and 11 bases from J, leaving 11 bases between. This CDR3 region has 13 residues. The CDR3: CASSQSVGSAQHF. In DNA form, the CDR3 reads TGTGCCAGCAGCCAATCTGTGGGGTCAGCCCAGCATTTT.

V is TRBV28 and J is TRBJ1-2; 7 bases fit TRBD1. Unmatched junction bases numbered 3, after V lost 4 bases and J lost 4 bases. The CDR3 spans 13 residues. CDR1 MDHEN and CDR2 SYDVKM come from the germline V gene. The CDR3 loop is CASSSQGGYGYTF. The CDR3 DNA sequence: TGTGCCAGCAGTTCTCAGGGGGGCTATGGCTACACCTTC.

CDR3 sequence: CASSVGGGPGYTF. The CDR3 DNA reads as TGTGCCAGCAGTGTGGGGGGAGGGCCCGGCTACACCTTC. The V and J genes are TRBV6-6 and TRBJ1-2, with a tentative D call TRBD1 (5 bases). The CDR3 is 13 amino acids. Trimming took off 5 bases at V and 8 bases at J, with 15 bases between the two ends. CDR1 MNHNY and CDR2 SVGAGI come from the germline V gene (reference sequence).